These 10 T cell receptor beta chains originate from one sample sequenced in a study of monozygotic twins with inflammatory bowel disease. TCRdb re-called the 5' RACE reads; one entry per CDR3 protein, DNA not given. The sample totals about 380,000 distinct CDR3 sequences. Sequencing was performed on blood. These receptors came from a human donor with ulcerative colitis or Crohn's disease, or a healthy co-twin of an affected twin (not recorded which).

The rearrangement joins TRBV12-5 to TRBJ2-2; the D call from TCRdb, TRBD2, cannot be confirmed without DNA. CDR1 is LGHNT, CDR2 FRNRAP, per germline. CDR3 length equals 15 residues. This chain's CDR3 is CASGLGQTNTGELFF.

This chain uses TRBV20-1 with TRBJ1-4. The CDR3 extends over 13 amino acids. Germline CDR1 reads DFQATT; CDR2 reads SNEGSKA (reference sequence). CDR3 amino acids: CSAFLTTNEKLFF.

The CDR3 loop is CASSLLRRDSLNYGYTF. The gene calls are TRBV5-1 and TRBJ1-2; absent DNA, TCRdb's TRBD1 call cannot be checked. CDR3 length equals 17 residues. From germline, CDR1 is SGHRS and CDR2 YFSETQ.

The CDR3 loop reads CASSRMDGNYGYTF. This chain links TRBV12-3 or TRBV12-4 with TRBJ1-2. The CDR3 totals 14 residues.

This sequence joins TRBV4-3 and TRBJ2-7; TCRdb's D gene call, TRBD2, goes unchecked for lack of DNA. The CDR3 contains 15 residues. Germline CDR1 is LGHNA and CDR2 is YSLEER. The chain's CDR3 is CASSQEGTSFYEQYF.

The chain couples TRBV3-1 to TRBJ1-2; TCRdb reports TRBD1, a call that lacks DNA to check it against. Germline values: CDR1 LGHDT, CDR2 YNNKEL (reference sequence). CDR3 size: 14 residues. CDR3 region: CASGFTDRGYGYTF. The full variable domain, its missing parts supplied by reference TRBV3-1 and TRBJ1-2, is DTAVSQTPKYLVTQMGNDKSIKCEQNLGHDTMYWYKQDSKKFLKIMFSYNNKELIINETVPNRFSPKSPDKAHLNLHINSLELGDSAVYFCASGFTDRGYGYTFGSGTRLTVV.

The chain combines TRBV28 with TRBJ2-7. Germline CDR1 is MDHEN and CDR2 is SYDVKM. The CDR3 spans 11 residues. The CDR3 protein is CASSSPFEQYF. The full variable domain, with the rest looked up from reference TRBV28 and TRBJ2-7, is DVKVTQSSRYLVKRTGEKVFLECVQDMDHENMFWYRQDPGLGLRLIYFSYDVKMKEKGDIPEGYSVSREKKERFSLILESASTNQTSMYLCASSSPFEQYFGPGTRLTVT.

This chain connects TRBV4-3 to TRBJ2-7; TCRdb's D call of TRBD1 is untestable without DNA. The CDR3 totals 18 residues. Per the germline V gene, CDR1 is LGHNA and CDR2 is YSLEER. The CDR3 sequence is CASSQDALGQGTTYEQYF.

The V gene is TRBV6-6, the J gene TRBJ1-2; the D call of TRBD1 rests on TCRdb alone, since no DNA is present to check it. From germline, CDR1 is MNHNY and CDR2 SVGAGI (reference sequence). The length of the CDR3 is 13 residues. This CDR3 reads CASSYSPGGGYTF.

The J gene is TRBJ1-4, the V gene TRBV12-3 or TRBV12-4. There are 14 residues in the CDR3. CDR3 residues: CTSSLGPTGEKLFF.